The TCR beta chain under discussion was sequenced for a study of identifying expanded T cells in peripheral blood. Findings of the study overall: Variance in clone template counts between approximately 2-week samples significantly increased with total template count across all healthy donors. About 1.3 clones differed between technical replicates, versus about 15 and 19 over time.

The repertoire was sequenced with immunoSEQ multiplex PCR; TCRdb's copy has only in-frame clones and lacks some. There are around 76,000 clones in the sample; roughly 88% occur only once, and over 2.5% lies in the top ten. Collection occurred without any documented infections or immune events in donors. This clone has just one count. The antigen is not known. This receptor was identified in a person between 18 and 75 years old in good health. Sequences were obtained from blood.

CDR3 residues: CATSYNLGGEAFF. CDR3 DNA: TGTGCCACCAGTTACAACCTCGGGGGTGAAGCTTTCTTT. The chain joins TRBV15 to TRBJ1-1; D possibly corresponds to TRBD1 (5 bases). Trimming took 6 bases from V and 7 from J, leaving 15 bases between them. Germline CDR1 reads LNHNV; CDR2 reads YYDKDF (reference sequence). This CDR3 spans 13 amino acids.